The text below deals with one T cell receptor (beta chain). Its target is unknown. Addition of a universal primer site occurred through template switching, and cDNA carried unique molecular identifiers. TCRdb re-called the 5' RACE reads with MiXCR, one entry per CDR3 protein. The table lists 400,000 to 500,000 distinct CDR3 sequences, 13% to 15% of them singletons. This sample was taken from a study of identical twins. This CDR3 is built from 12 residues. The germline V gene has CDR1 KGHSH and CDR2 LQKENI. The J segment lost 7 bases and the V segment lost 8 bases, leaving 7 bases of the junction unmatched. The study's findings and limits: Cross-sectional statistics underpinned the conclusions; the same donors were not followed. Diverse VJ usage suggested most zero-insertion clonotypes were not invariant T cells.

The data also belong to a second study, concerning yellow fever vaccine responses in identical twins. As that study records: Twins showed a vaccine T cell response that reportedly seemed partly convergent, partly personalized.

The source is a woman aged 18-29 years in good health. Sequencing was done on a sample of CD4+ T cells sorted from blood. The chain recombines TRBV18 with TRBJ2-7, with 8 bases aligning to TRBD1. The CDR3 spells CASGTTGGEQYF. In DNA, the CDR3 is TGTGCCAGCGGTACTACAGGGGGTGAGCAGTACTTC.